This TCR beta chain was identified during a study of blood T cells in healthy people across ages. From germline, CDR1 is SEHNR and CDR2 FQNEAQ (reference sequence). The junction had 12 bases not matched to a gene; V was cut back by 3 bases and J by 5 bases. The CDR3 consists of 17 residues. This clonotype was picked up one time. Its matching antigen is unknown. A second PCR, run for about 6 to 11 cycles, used a sample-barcoded 5' primer plus a J-beta primer mix. TCRdb re-called the 5' RACE reads with MiXCR, one entry per CDR3 protein. The table lists roughly 900,000 distinct CDR3 sequences, 48% of them singletons, with roughly an eighth in the top ten. Study outcomes and limitations: Comparison with aged donors showed that long-lived donors had more naive CD4+ cells and higher diversity.

This clonotype originated in a man aged 25-45 years in good health. Sequenced input: blood. V usage is TRBV7-9 and J usage is TRBJ1-1; 10 nucleotides align to TRBD1. CDR3 loop: CASSFGGTGAERTEAFF. In nucleotides, the CDR3 is TGTGCCAGCAGCTTTGGGGGGACAGGGGCAGAAAGGACTGAAGCTTTCTTT.